The clone carrying this T cell receptor (beta chain) has more than one count but fewer than ten. The antigen remains unidentified. This entry belongs to a study of T cell repertoires in cytomegalovirus infection. For the study at large: Well-studied HLA-B-restricted CMV epitopes were used in the study alongside recently identified HLA-C-restricted ones. Public TCR beta signatures marked donors with CMV infection and the matching HLA.

TCRdb processed the reads anew with MiXCR; each CDR3 protein has one entry. Altogether 28,000 or so distinct CDR3 sequences are present, around a fifth being singletons, with the ten largest covering roughly 80%. Looked up from germline, CDR1 is MNHEY and CDR2 is SVGEGT. The V end was cut by 4 bases, the J end by 0 bases, with 22 bases between. The CDR3 length is 20 residues. Sequenced material: CD8+ T cells from cultured PBMCs, taken from culture after CMV antigen stimulation. This chain connects TRBV6-2 or TRBV6-3 to TRBJ2-6; no clear D. This receptor was obtained from a human donor in good health (CMV status not recorded). Some clones in this sample may be carry-over from other donors' samples. The CDR3 DNA reads as TGTGCCAGCAGTTCTGGGCCAGACCAGATAACGATCTCTGGGGCCAACGTCCTGACTTTC. It specifies CASSSGPDQITISGANVLTF.